This TCR beta chain was sequenced in a study of Ad26.COV2.S vaccination and SARS-CoV-2 variants. Whole-study context: Recipients of Ad26.COV2.S got it intramuscularly, once or twice 56 days apart.

Study-wide findings and caveats: The TCR breadth and depth analyses may have produced an underestimate of total T cell responses.

The table lists this clone with many counts. Its target is not known. Trimming cost V 11 bases and J 1 base; bases outside gene matches: 6. Germline-derived CDR1 and CDR2 are SEHNR and FQNEAQ (reference sequence). The CDR3 consists of 14 residues. TCRdb keeps only in-frame clones here, not all; method: immunoSEQ multiplex PCR. The sample lists 350,000 to 550,000 clones; roughly nine tenths were seen once. Treatment in this sample: roughly 19 received Ad26.COV2.S at low or high dose, single or two shots; 5 received placebo; per-sample allocation not given. Collection of samples fell on day 63 after the first vaccine or placebo injection.

J is TRBJ2-2 and V is TRBV7-9, with 8 bases aligning to TRBD1. This TCR was sampled from a person aged 18-65 years who received the Ad26.COV2.S COVID-19 vaccine or a placebo. The starting material was peripheral blood, obtained in a trial of Ad26.COV2.S vaccine versus placebo. The CDR3 spells CAGQGWQNTGELFF. CDR3 DNA: TGTGCCGGACAGGGTTGGCAGAACACCGGGGAGCTGTTTTTT.